This T cell receptor (beta chain) was found in a study of T cells in narcolepsy. Some clones are missing from TCRdb's copy, which holds only in-frame ones; the method was immunoSEQ multiplex PCR. Among tens of thousands of clones, roughly nine tenths were seen once, and the ten largest hold under 1.3%. The V gene's germline CDR1 is MNHNS and CDR2 SASEGT. The CDR3 covers 14 residues. The ends lost 6 bases at V and 2 bases at J; junction bases unmatched: 7. Sequenced material: CD45RA- memory CD4+ T cells from PBMCs. This chain connects TRBV6-1 to TRBJ2-7; TRBD2 matches at 7 bases. The receptor was derived from a human donor with narcolepsy. In nucleotides, the CDR3 is TGTGCCAGCAGCGCCCGCGGGGGTCCCTACGAGCAGTACTTC. Its translation is CASSARGGPYEQYF.